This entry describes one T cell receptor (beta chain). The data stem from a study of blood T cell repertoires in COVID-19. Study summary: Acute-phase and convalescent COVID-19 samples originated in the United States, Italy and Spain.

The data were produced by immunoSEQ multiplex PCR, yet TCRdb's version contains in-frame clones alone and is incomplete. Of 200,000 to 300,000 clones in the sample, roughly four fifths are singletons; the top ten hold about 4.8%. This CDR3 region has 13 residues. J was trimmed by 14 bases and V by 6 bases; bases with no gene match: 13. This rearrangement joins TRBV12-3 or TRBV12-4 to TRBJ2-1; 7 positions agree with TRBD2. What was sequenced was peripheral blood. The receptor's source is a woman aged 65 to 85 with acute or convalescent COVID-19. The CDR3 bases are TGTGCCAGCAGCGCGACCAGGACCGCGGGGGAGTTCTTC. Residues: CASSATRTAGEFF.